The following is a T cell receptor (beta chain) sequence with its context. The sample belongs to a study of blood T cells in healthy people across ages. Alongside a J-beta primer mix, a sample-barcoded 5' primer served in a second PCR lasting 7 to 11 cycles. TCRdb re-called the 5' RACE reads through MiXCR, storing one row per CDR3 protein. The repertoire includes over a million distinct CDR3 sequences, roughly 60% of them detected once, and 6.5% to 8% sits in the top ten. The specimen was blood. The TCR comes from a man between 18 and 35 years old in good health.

CDR3 in amino acids: CASTHGTGQPYNEQFF. CDR3 coding DNA: TGTGCCAGCACCCACGGGACGGGACAGCCTTACAATGAGCAGTTCTTC. This rearrangement joins TRBV5-6 to TRBJ2-1; TRBD1 agrees at 7 bases. Germline values: CDR1 SGHDT, CDR2 YYEEEE. CDR3 length: 16 amino acids. J gave up 4 bases and V 6 bases, and 13 bases lay outside the gene matches.